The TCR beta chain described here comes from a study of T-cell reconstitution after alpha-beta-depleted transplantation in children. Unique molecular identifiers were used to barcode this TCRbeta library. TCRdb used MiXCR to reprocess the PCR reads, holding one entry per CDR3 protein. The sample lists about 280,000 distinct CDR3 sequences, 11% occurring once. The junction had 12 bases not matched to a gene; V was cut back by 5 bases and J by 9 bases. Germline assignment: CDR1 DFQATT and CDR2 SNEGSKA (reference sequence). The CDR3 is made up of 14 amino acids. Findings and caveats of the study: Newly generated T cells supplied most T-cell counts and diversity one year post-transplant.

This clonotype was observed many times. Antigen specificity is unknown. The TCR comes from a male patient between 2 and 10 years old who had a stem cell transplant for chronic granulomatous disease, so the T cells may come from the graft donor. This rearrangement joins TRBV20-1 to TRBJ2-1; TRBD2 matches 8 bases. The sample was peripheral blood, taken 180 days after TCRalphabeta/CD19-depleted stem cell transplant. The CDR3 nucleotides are TGCAGTGCTCCCGGGACTAGAAGGACCTTTGAGCAGTTCTTC. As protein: CSAPGTRRTFEQFF.